Shown below are 27 T cell receptor beta chains from a single sample sequenced in a study of shared clonotypes between healthy human individuals (dated by TCRdb to 2018 to 2020). Libraries were prepared through the immunoSEQ multiplex PCR assay. Held by TCRdb, this immuneACCESS table contains in-frame sequences only and omits some clones. Under half of the omission traces to an unresolved V gene where checked; the cause of the rest is unknown. A total of around 1,100,000 clones appear in this sample, around three quarters of them only once. Approximately 0.95% of the sample comes from the top ten. The sample was memory CD4+ T cells from PBMCs. The cell subset or site label on this specimen signifies: CD45RA-negative fraction. These receptors all stem from a young man in good health. Some clones in this sample may be carry-over from other donors' samples.

The genes are TRBV29-1 and TRBJ1-2; weak D call: TRBD1 (5 bases). The V end was cut by 1 base, the J end by 3 bases, with 15 bases between. Germline CDR1 reads SQVTM; CDR2 reads ANQGSEA. The CDR3 spans 15 residues. Here the CDR3 reads CSVEGRGTGDYGYTF. The CDR3 nucleotides are TGCAGCGTTGAAGGGCGCGGGACGGGAGACTATGGCTACACCTTC.

This chain links TRBV19 with TRBJ2-1; D possibly uses TRBD1 or TRBD2 (5 bases each). The V gene lost 4 bases and the J gene lost 4 bases, with 14 bases spanning the gap. Germline CDR1 and CDR2: LNHDA and SQIVND (reference sequence). This CDR3 region has 15 residues. The CDR3 sequence: CASSTGTSLYNEQFF. The CDR3 coding sequence is TGTGCCAGTAGTACCGGGACGAGCCTATACAATGAGCAGTTCTTC.

This chain uses TRBV11-1 with TRBJ1-1; maybe TRBD1 (5 bases). V lost 5 bases and J 2 bases, leaving 18 bases between the germline ends. This CDR3 is built from 16 residues. In germline, CDR1 is SGHAT, CDR2 FQDESV (reference sequence). The CDR3 region is CASSPGPGLGNTEAFF. The CDR3 DNA is TGTGCCAGCAGCCCGGGACCGGGGTTGGGTAACACTGAAGCTTTCTTT. Filled out from reference TRBV11-1 and TRBJ1-1, the complete variable domain reads EAEVAQSPRYKITEKSQAVAFWCDPISGHATLYWYRQILGQGPELLVQFQDESVVDDSQLPKDRFSAERLKGVDSTLKIQPAELGDSAMYLCASSPGPGLGNTEAFFGQGTRLTVV.

The genes are TRBV11-1 and TRBJ1-4; 9 positions agree with TRBD1. CDR3 size: 15 residues. Trimming removed 5 bases from V and 5 bases from J; junction bases left unmatched: 6. Germline CDR1 and CDR2: SGHAT and FQDESV (reference sequence). CDR3 region: CASSTDRGRNEKLFF. The CDR3 region has the DNA TGTGCCAGCAGCACGGACAGGGGTCGGAATGAAAAACTGTTTTTT.

J is TRBJ2-2 and V is TRBV4-2; TRBD2 aligns across 9 bases. The germline gives CDR1 LGHNA, CDR2 YNFKEQ. CDR3 length: 17 residues. V trimming: 0 bases; J trimming: 6 bases; junction bases outside the gene matches: 8. The CDR3 sequence is CASSQEATSGPPGELFF. CDR3 nucleotide sequence: TGTGCCAGCAGCCAAGAGGCGACTAGCGGACCTCCCGGGGAGCTGTTTTTT.

This chain joins TRBV4-2 and TRBJ1-4; no clear D. V lost 4 bases, J lost 0 bases, and 9 bases lay in between. CDR3 length: 15 amino acids. The germline V gene encodes CDR1 LGHNA and CDR2 YNFKEQ. CDR3 region: CASSRLGATNEKLFF. The CDR3 DNA reads TGTGCCAGCAGCCGGCTGGGAGCAACTAATGAAAAACTGTTTTTT.

The chain has TRBV28 and TRBJ2-1, with 10 bases matching TRBD2. Trimming at V came to 4 bases and at J to 2 bases, leaving 5 bases not matched to a gene. Looked up from germline, CDR1 is MDHEN and CDR2 is SYDVKM. The CDR3 is 16 amino acids. In nucleotides, the CDR3 is TGTGCCAGCAGTTCCAAAGCGGGAGGGACCTACAATGAGCAGTTCTTC. It encodes CASSSKAGGTYNEQFF. The whole variable domain, filled in from reference TRBV28 and TRBJ2-1, reads DVKVTQSSRYLVKRTGEKVFLECVQDMDHENMFWYRQDPGLGLRLIYFSYDVKMKEKGDIPEGYSVSREKKERFSLILESASTNQTSMYLCASSSKAGGTYNEQFFGPGTRLTVL.

The J gene is TRBJ2-5, the V gene TRBV7-3; perhaps TRBD1 as D (7 bases). Between the trimmed V and J ends, which lost 7 bases and 5 bases, there was a span of 20 bases. This CDR3 comprises 15 residues. Looked up from germline, CDR1 is SGHTA and CDR2 is FQGTGA. CDR3 nucleotide sequence: TGTGCCAGCACCCAGGCGGGGACAGCGGGCGAGACCCAGTACTTC. Translating gives CASTQAGTAGETQYF.

This clone was picked up a small number of times. The chain combines TRBV18 with TRBJ2-2, with D unresolved. This CDR3 contains 12 residues. The germline V gene has CDR1 KGHSH and CDR2 LQKENI. V lost 6 bases and J 5 bases, leaving 7 bases between the germline ends. CDR3 residues: CASSYSTGELFF. The DNA of the CDR3 is TGTGCCAGCTCGTACTCGACCGGGGAGCTGTTTTTT.

The chain couples TRBV28 to TRBJ2-6, with a weak D call TRBD1 (6 bases). The ends were cut back, 6 bases at V and 2 bases at J, with 20 bases in the middle. The CDR3 sequence is 18 residues long. Per germline, CDR1 MDHEN and CDR2 SYDVKM. CDR3 coding DNA: TGTGCCAGCAGGACCCGGACAGTGGGGGCCGCTGGGGCCAACGTCCTGACTTTC. Translated, it gives CASRTRTVGAAGANVLTF.

Only a few counts were recorded for this clone. The chain combines TRBV9 with TRBJ1-1, with D possibly TRBD1 on 5 matching bases. Germline CDR1 reads SGDLS; CDR2 reads YYNGEE. This CDR3 is built from 14 residues. Trimming left V 0 bases short and J 3 bases short, with 9 bases between. The CDR3 loop reads CASSVALGDTEAFF. Here the CDR3 DNA reads TGTGCCAGCAGCGTAGCTTTGGGGGACACTGAAGCTTTCTTT. The full variable domain, in which reference TRBV9 and TRBJ1-1 provide the parts outside the CDR3, is DSGVTQTPKHLITATGQRVTLRCSPRSGDLSVYWYQQSLDQGLQFLIQYYNGEERAKGNILERFSAQQFPDLHSELNLSSLELGDSALYFCASSVALGDTEAFFGQGTRLTVV.

This clone was detected only a few times. A much larger clone differs by one base, so this may be a read error. V usage is TRBV5-4 and J usage is TRBJ2-7; 10 bases line up with TRBD1. Trimming removed 3 bases from V and 3 bases from J; junction bases left unmatched: 3. The CDR3 length is 14 residues. In germline, CDR1 is SGHNT, CDR2 YYREEE (reference sequence). The CDR3, as DNA: TGTGCCAGCAGCTCCGGGACAGGGGTCTACGAGCAGTACTTC. Translation: CASSSGTGVYEQYF.

This chain joins TRBV28 and TRBJ2-5; no definite D call. The germline V and J ends were trimmed by 2 bases and 1 base, with 8 bases remaining between them. The CDR3 covers 14 residues. Germline CDR1 MDHEN, CDR2 SYDVKM. CDR3 DNA: TGTGCCAGCAGTTTACCAGGCCGCCAAGAGACCCAGTACTTC. Its translation: CASSLPGRQETQYF.

The J gene is TRBJ2-2, the V gene TRBV5-4; D is unresolved. The CDR3 has 15 amino acids. Germline loops: CDR1 SGHNT, CDR2 YYREEE (reference sequence). Trimming left V 6 bases short and J 1 base short, with 13 bases between. Here the CDR3 reads CASKPPPGNTGELFF. In DNA form, the CDR3 reads TGTGCCAGCAAACCTCCACCGGGGAACACCGGGGAGCTGTTTTTT.

This chain links TRBV5-5 with TRBJ2-3, with D uncertain. The germline V gene has CDR1 SGHKS and CDR2 YYEKEE (reference sequence). V shed 0 bases and J shed 0 bases, with 11 bases lying between them. This CDR3 has 16 amino acids. In DNA form, the CDR3 reads TGTGCCAGCAGCTTGGTTACGGTAACTAGCACAGATACGCAGTATTTT. Residues: CASSLVTVTSTDTQYF.

This chain joins TRBV19 and TRBJ2-3; D gene ambiguous. Looked up from germline, CDR1 is LNHDA and CDR2 is SQIVND (reference sequence). The V end lost 7 bases, the J end lost 1 base, and 12 bases lay between the germline ends. The CDR3 spans 14 residues. CDR3 residues: CASTEGVRTDTQYF. The CDR3 nucleotides read TGTGCCAGTACGGAAGGTGTTCGCACAGATACGCAGTATTTT.

The chain is built from TRBV15 and TRBJ1-4, with D unresolved. V gave up 0 bases and J gave up 7 bases, with 9 bases separating them. From germline, CDR1 is LNHNV and CDR2 YYDKDF (reference sequence). The CDR3 contains 14 residues. CDR3 protein: CATSRDRTVEKLFF. As DNA, the CDR3 is TGTGCCACCAGCAGAGATCGGACTGTTGAAAAACTGTTTTTT.

To note about this clone: Other nucleotide sequences from this sample produce the same CDR3. The chain employs TRBV11-2 and TRBJ1-1; D remains ambiguous. Germline V gene sequence: CDR1 SGHAT, CDR2 FQNNGV. The CDR3 sequence is 14 residues long. V dropped 1 base and J dropped 0 bases, with 6 bases sitting between them. The CDR3 DNA sequence: TGTGCCAGCAGCTTAGGGACGGTGAACACTGAAGCTTTCTTT. It translates to CASSLGTVNTEAFF.

Details on this clone: A single base separates this from a much larger clone, so it may be a read error. This chain's CDR3 is CASSLGQNYEQYF. The DNA of the CDR3 is TGTGCCAGCAGCTTAGGGCAGAACTACGAGCAGTACTTC. This chain connects TRBV11-3 to TRBJ2-7, with unresolved D. Germline V gene sequence: CDR1 SGHNT, CDR2 YENEEA. The CDR3 extends over 13 amino acids. V dropped 1 base and J dropped 3 bases, with 7 bases sitting between them.

This clone was picked up one time. The V gene is TRBV9, the J gene TRBJ2-7, with 7 nucleotides matching TRBD2. Germline V gene data show CDR1 as SGDLS and CDR2 as YYNGEE. Unmatched junction bases numbered 7, after V lost 2 bases and J lost 2 bases. The CDR3 covers 15 residues. The CDR3, as DNA: TGTGCCAGCAGCGTTGCGGCTAGCGGTCCCTACGAGCAGTACTTC. Translation gives CASSVAASGPYEQYF.

This sequence joins TRBV14 and TRBJ2-7, with unresolved D. Trimming left V 4 bases short and J 3 bases short, with 4 bases between. The germline V gene encodes CDR1 SGHDN and CDR2 FVKESK. The CDR3 covers 11 residues. The CDR3: CASSLHYEQYF. CDR3 DNA: TGTGCCAGCAGCCTACACTACGAGCAGTACTTC.

This clone appeared once. The chain combines TRBV4-3 with TRBJ2-7, with D perhaps TRBD2 (5 bases). V was clipped by 4 bases and J by 0 bases, with 19 bases between them. Per germline, CDR1 LGHNA and CDR2 YSLEER. This CDR3 comprises 17 residues. CDR3: CASSRRLEALSSYEQYF. The CDR3 nucleotides read TGCGCCAGCAGCCGGCGCCTGGAGGCCCTGAGCTCCTACGAGCAGTACTTC.

The V call is TRBV29-1, the J call TRBJ2-3, with 12 bases aligning to TRBD2. The CDR3 loop spans 14 amino acids. Looked up from germline, CDR1 is SQVTM and CDR2 is ANQGSEA. J gave up 3 bases and V 3 bases, and 1 base lay outside the gene matches. DNA of the CDR3: TGCAGCGTTGATCTAGCGGGAGGGACAGATACGCAGTATTTT. It specifies CSVDLAGGTDTQYF.

This chain uses TRBV11-3 with TRBJ2-7, with 7 positions matching TRBD2. Trimming removed 5 bases from V and 6 bases from J; junction bases left unmatched: 10. Germline lookup yields CDR1 SGHNT and CDR2 YENEEA. The CDR3 loop spans 14 amino acids. The CDR3 coding sequence is TGTGCCAGCAGCCCCGGCGGGAGAGGTGTCGAGCAGTACTTC. It yields the protein CASSPGGRGVEQYF.

As for this clone: Other DNA sequences from this sample encode an identical CDR3 as well. V gene TRBV7-9 combines with J gene TRBJ1-1, with a weak D call TRBD1 (5 bases). The ends were cut back, 6 bases at V and 1 base at J, with 12 bases in the middle. This CDR3 has 14 amino acids. The V gene's germline CDR1 is SEHNR and CDR2 FQNEAQ (reference sequence). The chain's CDR3 is CASSPRQGNTEAFF. The CDR3 region has the DNA TGTGCCAGCAGTCCCCGCCAGGGGAACACTGAAGCTTTCTTT.

Concerning this clone: Other DNA sequences in the same sample also yield this CDR3. The J gene is TRBJ2-7, the V gene TRBV5-1, with 11 bases fitting TRBD2. This CDR3 has 15 residues. Germline loops: CDR1 SGHRS, CDR2 YFSETQ. The V gene end was trimmed by 4 bases and the J gene end by 1 base; junction bases not matched to a gene: 4. The CDR3 loop reads CASSPTSGSSYEQYF. In DNA form, the CDR3 reads TGCGCCAGCAGCCCCACTAGCGGGAGTTCCTACGAGCAGTACTTC.

The chain couples TRBV28 to TRBJ2-6, with D unresolved. V lost 5 bases and J 4 bases, leaving 9 bases between the germline ends. CDR1 and CDR2 from the germline V gene are MDHEN and SYDVKM. The CDR3 is made up of 14 amino acids. The chain's CDR3 is CASSPLPGANVLTF. DNA of the CDR3: TGTGCCAGCAGTCCTCTGCCCGGGGCCAACGTCCTGACTTTC.